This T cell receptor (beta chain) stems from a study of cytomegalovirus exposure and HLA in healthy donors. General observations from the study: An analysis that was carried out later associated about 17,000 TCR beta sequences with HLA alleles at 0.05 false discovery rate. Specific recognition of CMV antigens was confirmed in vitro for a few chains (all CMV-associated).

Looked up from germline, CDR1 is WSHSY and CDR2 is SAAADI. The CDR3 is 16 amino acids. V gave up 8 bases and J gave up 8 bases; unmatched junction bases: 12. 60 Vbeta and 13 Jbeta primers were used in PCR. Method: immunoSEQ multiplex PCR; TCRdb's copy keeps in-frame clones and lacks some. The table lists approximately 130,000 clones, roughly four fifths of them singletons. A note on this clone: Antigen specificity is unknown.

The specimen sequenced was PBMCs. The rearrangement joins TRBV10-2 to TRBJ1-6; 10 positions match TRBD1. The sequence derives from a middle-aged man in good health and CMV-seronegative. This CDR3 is CASRDRGRSWDSPLHF. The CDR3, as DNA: TGCGCCAGCCGAGACAGGGGGCGAAGTTGGGATTCACCCCTCCACTTT.